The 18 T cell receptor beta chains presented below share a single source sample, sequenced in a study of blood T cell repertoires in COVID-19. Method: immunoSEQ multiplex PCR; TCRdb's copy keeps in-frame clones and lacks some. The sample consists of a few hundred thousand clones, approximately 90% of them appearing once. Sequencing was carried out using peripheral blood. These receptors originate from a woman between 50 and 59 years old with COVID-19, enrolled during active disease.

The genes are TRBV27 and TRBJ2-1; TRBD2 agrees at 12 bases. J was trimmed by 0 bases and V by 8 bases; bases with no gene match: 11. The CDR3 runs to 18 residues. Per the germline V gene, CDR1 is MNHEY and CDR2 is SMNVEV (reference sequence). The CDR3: CASVLTSGGSSSYNEQFF. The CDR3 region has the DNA TGTGCCAGCGTCCTGACTAGCGGGGGCTCCAGCTCCTACAATGAGCAGTTCTTC.

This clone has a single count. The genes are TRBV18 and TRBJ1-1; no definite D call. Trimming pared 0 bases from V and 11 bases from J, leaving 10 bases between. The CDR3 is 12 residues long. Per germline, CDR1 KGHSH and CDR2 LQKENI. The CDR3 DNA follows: TGTGCCAGCTCACCACCTCAGCAGAGGGCTTTCTTT. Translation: CASSPPQQRAFF.

The DNA of the CDR3 is TGTGCCTGGGGGGCCTCCTATAATTCACCCCTCCACTTT. Its protein is CAWGASYNSPLHF. The chain employs TRBV30 and TRBJ1-6; possibly TRBD1 for D (5 bases). Germline loops: CDR1 GTSNPN, CDR2 SVGIG (reference sequence). This CDR3 has 13 residues. V was cut by 5 bases and J by 0 bases, with 5 bases left in between.

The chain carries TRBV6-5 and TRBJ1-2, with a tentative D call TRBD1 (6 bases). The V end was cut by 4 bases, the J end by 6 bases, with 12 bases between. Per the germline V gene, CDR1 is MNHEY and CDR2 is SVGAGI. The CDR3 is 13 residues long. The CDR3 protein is CASSSDRSNGYTF. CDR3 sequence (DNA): TGTGCCAGCAGTTCAGACAGGTCGAATGGCTACACCTTC.

Here the CDR3 reads CSAKTDNTGELFF. In nucleotides, the CDR3 is TGCAGCGCCAAGACAGATAACACCGGGGAGCTGTTTTTT. The chain employs TRBV29-1 and TRBJ2-2, with D perhaps TRBD1 (5 bases). V lost 7 bases and J 2 bases, leaving 11 bases between the germline ends. This CDR3 comprises 13 residues. Germline CDR1 SQVTM, CDR2 ANQGSEA.

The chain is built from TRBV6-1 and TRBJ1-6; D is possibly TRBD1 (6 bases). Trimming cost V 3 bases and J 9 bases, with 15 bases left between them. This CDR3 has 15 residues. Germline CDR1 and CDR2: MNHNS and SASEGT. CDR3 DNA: TGTGCCAGCAGTGAGGTTGGGACACCTTTTTCACCCCTCCACTTT. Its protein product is CASSEVGTPFSPLHF.

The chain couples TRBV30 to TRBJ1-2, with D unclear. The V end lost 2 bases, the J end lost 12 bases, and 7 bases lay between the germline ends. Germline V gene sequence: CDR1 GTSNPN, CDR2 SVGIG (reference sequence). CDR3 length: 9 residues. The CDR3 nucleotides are TGTGCCTGGAGTCCCCATCACACCTTC. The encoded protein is CAWSPHHTF.

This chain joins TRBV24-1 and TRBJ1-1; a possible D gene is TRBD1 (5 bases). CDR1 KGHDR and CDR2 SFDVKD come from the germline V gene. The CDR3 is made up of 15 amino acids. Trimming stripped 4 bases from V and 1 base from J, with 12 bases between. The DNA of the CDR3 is TGTGCCACCAGTGACGGGGGGATTCCGAACACTGAAGCTTTCTTT. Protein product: CATSDGGIPNTEAFF.

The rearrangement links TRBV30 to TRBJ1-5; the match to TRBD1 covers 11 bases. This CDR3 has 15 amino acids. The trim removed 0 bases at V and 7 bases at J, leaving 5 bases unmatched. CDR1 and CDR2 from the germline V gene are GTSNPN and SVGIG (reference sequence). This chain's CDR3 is CAWSVPGTGGQPQHF. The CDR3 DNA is TGTGCCTGGAGTGTACCCGGGACAGGGGGGCAGCCCCAGCATTTT. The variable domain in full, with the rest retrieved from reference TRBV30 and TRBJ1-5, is SQTIHQWPATLVQPVGSPLSLECTVEGTSNPNLYWYRQAAGRGLQLLFYSVGIGQISSEVPQNLSASRPQDRQFILSSKKLLLSDSGFYLCAWSVPGTGGQPQHFGDGTRLSIL.

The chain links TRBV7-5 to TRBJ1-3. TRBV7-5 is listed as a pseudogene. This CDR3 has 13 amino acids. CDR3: CASSGGNGNTIYF. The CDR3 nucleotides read TGTGCCAGCAGTGGAGGAAACGGAAACACCATATATTTT.

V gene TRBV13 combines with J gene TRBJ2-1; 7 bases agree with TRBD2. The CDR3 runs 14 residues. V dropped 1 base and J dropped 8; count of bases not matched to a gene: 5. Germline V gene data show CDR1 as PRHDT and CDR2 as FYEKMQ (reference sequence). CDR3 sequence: CASSLEGRGDEQFF. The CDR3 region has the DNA TGTGCCAGCAGCTTAGAGGGGAGGGGAGATGAGCAGTTCTTC.

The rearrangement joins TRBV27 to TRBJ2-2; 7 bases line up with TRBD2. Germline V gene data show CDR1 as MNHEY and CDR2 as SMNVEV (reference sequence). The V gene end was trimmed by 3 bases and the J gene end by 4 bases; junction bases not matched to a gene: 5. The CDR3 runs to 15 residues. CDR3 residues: CASSFWGGSTGELFF. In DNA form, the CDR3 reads TGTGCCAGCAGTTTTTGGGGGGGAAGCACCGGGGAGCTGTTTTTT.

CDR3 protein: CASSESPFSAELFF. The CDR3, as DNA: TGCGCCAGCAGTGAGAGCCCCTTCTCCGCGGAGCTGTTTTTT. The chain has TRBV10-2 and TRBJ2-2; D unresolved. Trimming shortened V by 2 bases and J by 10 bases, and 14 bases separated the two germline ends. The germline gives CDR1 WSHSY, CDR2 SAAADI. The CDR3 has 14 residues.

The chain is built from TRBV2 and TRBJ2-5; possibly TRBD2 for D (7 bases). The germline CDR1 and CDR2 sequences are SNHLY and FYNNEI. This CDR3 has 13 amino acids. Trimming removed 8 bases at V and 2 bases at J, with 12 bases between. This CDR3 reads CASGRGTQETQYF. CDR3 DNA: TGTGCCAGCGGGAGGGGGACTCAAGAGACCCAGTACTTC.

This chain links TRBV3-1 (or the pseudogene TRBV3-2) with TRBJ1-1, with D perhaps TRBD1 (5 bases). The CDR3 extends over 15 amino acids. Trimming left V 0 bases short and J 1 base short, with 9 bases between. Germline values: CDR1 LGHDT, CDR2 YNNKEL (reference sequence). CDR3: CASSQDGGGNTEAFF. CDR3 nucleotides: TGTGCCAGCAGCCAAGATGGCGGGGGGAACACTGAAGCTTTCTTT.

The CDR3 DNA reads as TGCGCCAGCAGCTTGGATACAACTAATGAAAAACTGTTTTTT. Translated: CASSLDTTNEKLFF. V gene TRBV5-1 combines with J gene TRBJ1-4; no reliable D call. CDR1 and CDR2 from the germline V gene are SGHRS and YFSETQ. V was shortened by 0 bases and J by 0 bases, with 3 bases between the two germline ends. CDR3 length: 14 amino acids.

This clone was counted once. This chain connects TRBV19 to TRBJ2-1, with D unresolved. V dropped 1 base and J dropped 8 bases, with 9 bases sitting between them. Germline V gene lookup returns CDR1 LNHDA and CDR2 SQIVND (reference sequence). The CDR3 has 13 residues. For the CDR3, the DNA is TGTGCCAGTAGTATAGGACATAACGATGAGCAGTTCTTC. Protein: CASSIGHNDEQFF.

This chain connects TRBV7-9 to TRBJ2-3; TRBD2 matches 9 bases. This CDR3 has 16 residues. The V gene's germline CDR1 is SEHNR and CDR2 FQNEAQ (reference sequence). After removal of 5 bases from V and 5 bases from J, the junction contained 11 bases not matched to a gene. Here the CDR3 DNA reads TGTGCCAGCAGCGCCACTAGCGGGTCCGGAGAAGATACGCAGTATTTT. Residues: CASSATSGSGEDTQYF.